The entry below describes one TCR beta chain. These data originate in a study of T cell changes during pregnancy in multiple sclerosis. In germline, CDR1 is SGHTA, CDR2 FQGTGA. V dropped 8 bases and J dropped 1 base, with 11 bases sitting between them. The CDR3 consists of 13 residues. Sequenced by immunoSEQ multiplex PCR; TCRdb stores in-frame clones only, minus some. The sample has roughly 49,000 clones, 85% to 95% seen once. The clonotype comes from a female donor with multiple sclerosis, enrolled in a pregnancy study. The specimen was peripheral blood, collected after pregnancy. V and J are TRBV7-3 and TRBJ1-1, with D possibly matching TRBD1 (6 bases). Here the CDR3 DNA reads TGTGCCAGCTCCCGGACAGCGAACACTGAAGCTTTCTTT. Translated, it gives CASSRTANTEAFF.